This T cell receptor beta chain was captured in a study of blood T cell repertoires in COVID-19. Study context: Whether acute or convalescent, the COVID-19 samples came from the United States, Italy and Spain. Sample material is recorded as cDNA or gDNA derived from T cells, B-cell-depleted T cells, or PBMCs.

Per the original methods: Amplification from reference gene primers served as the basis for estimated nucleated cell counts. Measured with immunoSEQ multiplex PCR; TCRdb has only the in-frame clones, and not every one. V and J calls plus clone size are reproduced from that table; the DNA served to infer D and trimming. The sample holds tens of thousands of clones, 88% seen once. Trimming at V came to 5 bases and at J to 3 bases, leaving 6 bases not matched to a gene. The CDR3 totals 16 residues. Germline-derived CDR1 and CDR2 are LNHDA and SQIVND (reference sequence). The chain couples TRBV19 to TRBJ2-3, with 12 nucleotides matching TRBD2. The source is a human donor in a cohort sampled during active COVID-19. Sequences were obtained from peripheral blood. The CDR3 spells CASSSRLAGETDTQYF. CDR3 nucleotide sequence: TGTGCCAGTAGTTCAAGACTAGCGGGAGAAACAGATACGCAGTATTTT.